These T cell receptor beta chains were read from a single sample in a study of T cells in Graves' hyperthyroidism and ophthalmopathy. MiXCR was run by TCRdb on the multiplex PCR reads, yielding one entry per CDR3 protein. Of around 580,000 distinct CDR3 sequences in the sample, over 15% were seen once. The source material was blood. Receptor source: a woman between 18 and 29 years old with Graves' hyperthyroidism. CDR3s leave out the opening cysteine and the closing phenylalanine or tryptophan. D genes are given only for firm matches.

.,TRBJ1-1,TRBV3-1,ASSQESSLTEAF
TRBD2,TRBJ2-1,TRBV7-2,ASSFSSGYYNEQF
.,TRBJ1-2,TRBV9,ASSVAGPHGYT
TRBD2,TRBJ2-7,TRBV28,ASSSPTSGGTYEQY
.,TRBJ2-1,TRBV24-1,ATSDTPTWNYNEQF
TRBD2,TRBJ2-5,TRBV5-1,ASSEFLADQETQY
.,TRBJ2-5,TRBV7-2,ASGRRTRQETQY
TRBD2,TRBJ2-7,TRBV20-1,SARRLAGGLSYEQY
TRBD2,TRBJ2-7,TRBV5-6,ASSLVSGAYEQY
.,TRBJ2-5,TRBV29-1,SVEGDIETQY
TRBD2,TRBJ2-1,TRBV12-3/TRBV12-4,AISGLAGVNEQF
.,TRBJ2-7,TRBV5-1,ASSLESEKQY
TRBD1,TRBJ1-4,TRBV29-1,SVRVDRANEKLF
TRBD1,TRBJ1-6,TRBV7-2,ASRSRDSYSPLH
TRBD1,TRBJ1-2,TRBV7-2,ASSPGTGWNYGYT
.,TRBJ1-4,TRBV24-1,ATSDPSMQLF
TRBD2,TRBJ2-5,TRBV20-1,SASATSGPFETQY
.,TRBJ2-5,TRBV6-1,ASSTGWETQY
.,TRBJ2-1,TRBV20-1,STLKGAGTYNEQF
.,TRBJ2-5,TRBV19,ASSISGTLKETQY
.,TRBJ2-1,TRBV20-1,SARDRKVGSYNEQF
.,TRBJ2-1,TRBV20-1,SARIGGRRSYNEQF
TRBD1,TRBJ1-1,TRBV19,ASNWDRGLLNTEAF
.,TRBJ2-6,TRBV7-9,ASSFHGGQSSGANVLT
.,TRBJ2-1,TRBV12-5,ASGLVVQSSYNEQF
.,TRBJ1-4,TRBV11-2,ASSLNGAGRKLF
.,TRBJ2-1,TRBV12-3/TRBV12-4,ASSFRTIDEQF
TRBD1,TRBJ1-1,TRBV19,ASSLDRGEAF
.,TRBJ2-7,TRBV5-6,ASSRLGEQY
.,TRBJ2-7,TRBV13,ASSLGRGDYEQY
TRBD2,TRBJ2-1,TRBV20-1,SALSGTTYNEQF
.,TRBJ1-5,TRBV6-1,ASSPRGSGDQPQH
TRBD2,TRBJ2-5,TRBV25-1,ASSDLAGDGETQY
.,TRBJ2-7,TRBV30,AWRPDRISYEQY
.,TRBJ1-6,TRBV2,ASSEASGFNSPLH
.,TRBJ2-7,TRBV19,ASSMGTYEQY
.,TRBJ1-3,TRBV12-3/TRBV12-4,AGGGNTIY
.,TRBJ2-2,TRBV6-1,ASRIVNTGELF
TRBD1,TRBJ1-1,TRBV29-1,SVEDGAGGAFTEAF
.,TRBJ2-2,TRBV3-1,ASSQGLLRTGELF
.,TRBJ2-2,TRBV19,ASSVSSWDTGELF
.,TRBJ2-7,TRBV20-1,SAPAGAGSYEQY
TRBD2,TRBJ2-5,TRBV10-3,AISETPAGLQETQY
.,TRBJ2-6,TRBV12-5,ASGLVLGSGANVLT
.,TRBJ1-5,TRBV20-1,SARQESNQPQH
.,TRBJ2-1,TRBV27,ASSWAQTYNEQF